This TCR beta chain was sequenced for a study of blood T cell repertoires in COVID-19. Study as a whole: The cDNA or gDNA used as material had been derived from T cells, B-cell-depleted T cells, or PBMCs.

Looked up from germline, CDR1 is SGHRS and CDR2 is YFSETQ. The CDR3 contains 14 residues. V shed 1 base and J shed 4 bases, with 8 bases lying between them. Sequencing was performed with immunoSEQ multiplex PCR; in TCRdb, only in-frame clones are kept and a portion is missing. The table shows approximately 130,000 clones, with 75% to 90% occurring only once. This clonotype was sampled from a human donor in a cohort sampled during active COVID-19. The sequencing sample was made of peripheral blood. J is TRBJ2-2 and V is TRBV5-1; D perhaps matches TRBD1 (5 bases). The CDR3 spells CASSLQGSTGELFF. The CDR3 coding sequence is TGCGCCAGCAGCTTGCAGGGCAGCACCGGGGAGCTGTTTTTT.